This TCR beta chain is from a study of CD8+CD57+ T cells in acquired aplastic anemia. The length of the CDR3 is 15 residues. Looked up from germline, CDR1 is SEHNR and CDR2 is FQNEAQ (reference sequence). The J segment lost 2 bases and the V segment lost 5 bases, leaving 8 bases of the junction unmatched. Genomic DNA served as template for TCR beta VDJ and CDR3 profiling. In TCRdb, the reads were re-called with MiXCR into one record per CDR3 protein. The sample shows 300,000 or so distinct CDR3 sequences, approximately 56% of them seen only once. The TCR sequence derives from a human donor with severe aplastic anemia or a healthy control (not recorded which). The chain has TRBV7-9 and TRBJ1-2; 7 bases line up with TRBD1. The sample taken for sequencing was sorted CD4+, CD8+, or CD8+CD57+ T cells (not recorded which) from PBMCs. The CDR3 region is CASSIRDSTNYGYTF. The DNA of the CDR3 is TGTGCCAGCAGCATCCGGGACAGCACCAACTATGGCTACACCTTC.